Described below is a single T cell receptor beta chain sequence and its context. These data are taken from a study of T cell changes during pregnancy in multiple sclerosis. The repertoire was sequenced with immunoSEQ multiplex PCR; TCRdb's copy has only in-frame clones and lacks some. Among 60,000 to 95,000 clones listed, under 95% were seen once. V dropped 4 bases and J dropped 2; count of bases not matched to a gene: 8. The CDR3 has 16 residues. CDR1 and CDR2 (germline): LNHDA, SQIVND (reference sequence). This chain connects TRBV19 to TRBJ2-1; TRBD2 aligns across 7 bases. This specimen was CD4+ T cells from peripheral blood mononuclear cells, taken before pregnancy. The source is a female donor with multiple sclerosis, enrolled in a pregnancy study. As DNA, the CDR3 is TGTGCCAGTAGTAAATTTCTAGCGGAGCCCTACAATGAGCAGTTCTTC. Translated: CASSKFLAEPYNEQFF.